This entry lists 28 T cell receptor beta chains sequenced from one sample in a study of siplizumab effects on memory and regulatory T cells. Method: immunoSEQ multiplex PCR; TCRdb's copy keeps in-frame clones and lacks some. This table has 90,000 to 120,000 clones, around 90% appearing once. Source material: CD4+ T cells sorted from blood. These receptors all come from a human donor in good health. Some clones in this sample may be carry-over from other donors' samples.

There are a few counts of this clone. The chain joins TRBV5-1 to TRBJ2-7, with 9 nucleotides matching TRBD1. The CDR3 runs 17 residues. The germline V gene encodes CDR1 SGHRS and CDR2 YFSETQ. With V trimmed by 4 bases and J by 0 bases, 11 bases remained unmatched. Here the CDR3 DNA reads TGCGCCAGCAGCCCCTTAGGACAGGGGCGCAGCTCCTACGAGCAGTACTTC. Its protein is CASSPLGQGRSSYEQYF.

The chain joins TRBV19 to TRBJ2-7, with 11 bases that match TRBD1. The V gene's germline CDR1 is LNHDA and CDR2 SQIVND (reference sequence). Trimming at V came to 3 bases and at J to 3 bases, leaving 4 bases not matched to a gene. The length of the CDR3 is 15 residues. CDR3 sequence reads: CASSIPGTGGYEQYF. The CDR3 DNA follows: TGTGCCAGTAGTATTCCCGGGACAGGGGGCTACGAGCAGTACTTC.

As to this clone: One end of the junction does not line up with germline, which may come from a read error. This chain connects TRBV6-8 to TRBJ2-4, with D maybe TRBD2 (6 bases). From germline, CDR1 is MNHGY and CDR2 SAAAGT. This CDR3 contains 14 residues. DNA for the CDR3: TGCGCGCGGGGCATCAACGGGGCCAAAAACATTCAGTACTTC. Protein sequence: CARGINGAKNIQYF.

The chain couples TRBV5-1 to TRBJ2-7; 7 bases agree with TRBD1. Germline V gene data show CDR1 as SGHRS and CDR2 as YFSETQ. The CDR3 has 14 residues. With 4 bases clipped from V and 3 bases from J, the junction kept 7 bases outside the gene matches. CDR3 DNA: TGCGCCAGCAGCGTTGAGACAGGGCTCTACGAGCAGTACTTC. Translated, it gives CASSVETGLYEQYF. Based on the CDR3 plus reference TRBV5-1 and TRBJ2-7, the full variable domain is KAGVTQTPRYLIKTRGQQVTLSCSPISGHRSVSWYQQTPGQGLQFLFEYFSETQRNKGNFPGRFSGRQFSNSRSEMNVSTLELGDSALYLCASSVETGLYEQYFGPGTRLTVT.

CDR3 residues: CASSELTRTGVPTEAFF. The CDR3 nucleotides are TGTGCCAGCAGTGAACTTACGAGGACAGGGGTTCCCACTGAAGCTTTCTTT. The V call is TRBV6-1, the J call TRBJ1-1, with 9 bases fitting TRBD1. The trim removed 2 bases at V and 4 bases at J, leaving 11 bases unmatched. The CDR3 spans 17 residues. The germline gives CDR1 MNHNS, CDR2 SASEGT.

CDR3 bases: TGCAGCGTTGGACAGGGAAATAGCAATCAGCCCCAGCATTTT. Protein: CSVGQGNSNQPQHF. This sequence joins TRBV29-1 and TRBJ1-5, with TRBD1 matching 7 bases. V lost 4 bases and J lost 0; bases outside the gene matches: 3. Germline assignment: CDR1 SQVTM and CDR2 ANQGSEA. This CDR3 contains 14 residues.

CDR3: CASSYGEGVYEQYF. The CDR3 bases are TGTGCCAGCAGTTACGGGGAGGGGGTCTACGAGCAGTACTTC. The chain employs TRBV6-6 and TRBJ2-7; possibly TRBD2 for D (7 bases). The germline CDR1 and CDR2 sequences are MNHNY and SVGAGI (reference sequence). CDR3 size: 14 residues. With 2 bases removed from V and 3 bases from J, the gap between germline ends came to 11 bases.

This chain links TRBV6-1 with TRBJ1-4; no clear D. Trimming left V 5 bases short and J 4 bases short, with 11 bases between. This CDR3 spans 14 amino acids. Germline V gene data show CDR1 as MNHNS and CDR2 as SASEGT. The CDR3 sequence: CASSLRSLNEKLFF. The CDR3 DNA reads TGTGCCAGCAGTTTACGCAGTCTTAATGAAAAACTGTTTTTT.

This chain joins TRBV9 and TRBJ2-1; unclear D gene. Germline V gene sequence: CDR1 SGDLS, CDR2 YYNGEE. Trimming removed 0 bases from V and 5 bases from J, with 12 bases in between. This CDR3 has 15 amino acids. This chain's CDR3 is CASSVGDVKHNEQFF. The CDR3, as DNA: TGTGCCAGCAGCGTAGGGGATGTTAAGCACAATGAGCAGTTCTTC.

This chain connects TRBV14 to TRBJ2-1; 7 bases match TRBD2. CDR1 SGHDN and CDR2 FVKESK come from the germline V gene. V shed 1 base, J shed 1 base, and the junction held 4 bases outside the gene matches. This CDR3 is 16 amino acids long. The CDR3 DNA reads TGTGCCAGCAGCCAAGTAGGCGGGAGTTCCTACAATGAGCAGTTCTTC. Translated: CASSQVGGSSYNEQFF.

The gene calls are TRBV19 and TRBJ2-2; 9 bases line up with TRBD2. The J segment lost 2 bases and the V segment lost 2 bases, leaving 15 bases of the junction unmatched. Germline values: CDR1 LNHDA, CDR2 SQIVND (reference sequence). This CDR3 region has 20 residues. Here the CDR3 reads CASSITKAGGILENTGELFF. As DNA, the CDR3 is TGTGCCAGTAGTATAACAAAGGCGGGAGGGATCCTCGAAAACACCGGGGAGCTGTTTTTT.

The gene calls are TRBV30 and TRBJ2-7; 10 bases line up with TRBD1. The CDR3 sequence is 15 residues long. The ends lost 3 bases at V and 5 bases at J; junction bases unmatched: 10. Germline V lookup: CDR1 GTSNPN, CDR2 SVGIG (reference sequence). The DNA for the CDR3 is TGTGCCTGGAGATATTGGACAGGGGGTGGAAACGAGCAGTACTTC. Its translation: CAWRYWTGGGNEQYF.

The chain uses TRBV20-1 and TRBJ1-1; D is undetermined. Trimming stripped 3 bases from V and 5 bases from J, with 7 bases between. Germline V lookup: CDR1 DFQATT, CDR2 SNEGSKA (reference sequence). The CDR3 contains 11 residues. The CDR3 region has the DNA TGCAGTGCTAGGGGTTGGACTGAAGCTTTCTTT. It codes for CSARGWTEAFF.

The chain combines TRBV9 with TRBJ2-5; D remains ambiguous. The CDR3 is made up of 14 amino acids. Trimming cost V 1 base and J 5 bases, with 12 bases left between them. CDR1 SGDLS and CDR2 YYNGEE come from the germline V gene. The CDR3 DNA sequence: TGTGCCAGCAGCGTATCCCCCTCCGATGAGACCCAGTACTTC. Amino acids: CASSVSPSDETQYF. The full variable domain, its missing parts supplied by reference TRBV9 and TRBJ2-5, is DSGVTQTPKHLITATGQRVTLRCSPRSGDLSVYWYQQSLDQGLQFLIQYYNGEERAKGNILERFSAQQFPDLHSELNLSSLELGDSALYFCASSVSPSDETQYFGPGTRLLVL.

This chain connects TRBV7-3 to TRBJ1-1; 9 bases fit TRBD1. This CDR3 region has 15 residues. The V segment lost 5 bases and the J segment 5 bases; nucleotides outside the gene matches: 9. CDR1 and CDR2 (germline): SGHTA, FQGTGA. CDR3 coding DNA: TGTGCCAGCAGCCTACAACAGGGGGCGCGAACTGAAGCTTTCTTT. It translates to CASSLQQGARTEAFF.

This clone showed up just once. The chain links TRBV28 to TRBJ1-2; D unresolved. This CDR3 is built from 13 residues. Germline-derived CDR1 and CDR2 are MDHEN and SYDVKM. With 6 bases removed from V and 5 bases from J, the gap between germline ends came to 13 bases. The CDR3 DNA is TGTGCCAGCAGCTTCACTCAGTCTTATGGCTACACCTTC. Translating it yields CASSFTQSYGYTF.

The genes are TRBV2 and TRBJ1-2; D ambiguous. The CDR3 length is 13 residues. V lost 7 bases and J 2 bases, leaving 11 bases between the germline ends. CDR1 and CDR2 from the germline V gene are SNHLY and FYNNEI. The CDR3 sequence: CASNLDGNYGYTF. CDR3 nucleotides: TGTGCCAGCAATCTAGACGGAAACTATGGCTACACCTTC.

The chain employs TRBV9 and TRBJ1-2; D unresolved. Germline CDR1 reads SGDLS; CDR2 reads YYNGEE. V lost 6 bases to trimming and J lost 2 bases, with 11 bases between them. The CDR3 is made up of 13 amino acids. The CDR3 coding sequence is TGTGCCAGCACCTTTACGGGAAACTATGGCTACACCTTC. It codes for CASTFTGNYGYTF.

The chain recombines TRBV6-1 with TRBJ1-3; the match to TRBD1 covers 9 bases. CDR1 is MNHNS, CDR2 SASEGT, per germline. This CDR3 is built from 16 residues. V lost 4 bases and J lost 0; bases outside the gene matches: 4. CDR3 in amino acids: CASSGKTGGSGNTIYF. DNA for the CDR3: TGTGCCAGCAGTGGAAAGACAGGGGGCTCTGGAAACACCATATATTTT.

The chain recombines TRBV5-1 with TRBJ2-3; weak D call: TRBD2 (6 bases). This CDR3 has 16 amino acids. Trimming cost V 4 bases and J 3 bases, with 18 bases left between them. CDR1 and CDR2 from the germline V gene are SGHRS and YFSETQ. CDR3 sequence: CASSVTGTGGTDTQYF. DNA for the CDR3: TGCGCCAGCAGCGTGACCGGGACTGGAGGAACAGATACGCAGTATTTT. Together with reference TRBV5-1 and TRBJ2-3, the CDR3 gives the full variable domain: KAGVTQTPRYLIKTRGQQVTLSCSPISGHRSVSWYQQTPGQGLQFLFEYFSETQRNKGNFPGRFSGRQFSNSRSEMNVSTLELGDSALYLCASSVTGTGGTDTQYFGPGTRLTVL.

The chain combines TRBV2 with TRBJ1-2; no definite D call. Germline values: CDR1 SNHLY, CDR2 FYNNEI. V was cut by 3 bases and J by 6 bases, with 2 bases left in between. The CDR3 length is 10 residues. The CDR3 reads CASSDNGYTF. Here the CDR3 DNA reads TGTGCCAGCAGTGACAATGGCTACACCTTC.

V gene TRBV19 combines with J gene TRBJ2-7; maybe TRBD1 (6 bases). Germline CDR1 and CDR2: LNHDA and SQIVND (reference sequence). CDR3 size: 13 residues. V shed 4 bases and J shed 6 bases, with 13 bases lying between them. The DNA of the CDR3 is TGTGCCAGTAGTAACACAGGGTGGATCGAGCAGTACTTC. Amino acids: CASSNTGWIEQYF.

V is TRBV18 and J is TRBJ2-6; 7 bases match TRBD1. Trimming took 2 bases from V and 4 from J; bases not matched to a gene: 5. This CDR3 contains 16 residues. Germline loops: CDR1 KGHSH, CDR2 LQKENI. Here the CDR3 reads CASSPYRGPGANVLTF. The CDR3 coding sequence is TGTGCCAGCTCACCATACAGGGGCCCCGGGGCCAACGTCCTGACTTTC.

This rearrangement joins TRBV7-2 to TRBJ1-6; 7 bases agree with TRBD1. J lost 5 bases, V lost 4 bases, and 2 bases had no gene match. CDR3 size: 14 residues. Germline assignment: CDR1 SGHTA and CDR2 FQGNSA. The CDR3 DNA reads TGTGCCAGCAGCTCACAGGGGAATAATTCACCCCTCCACTTT. As protein: CASSSQGNNSPLHF.

The chain joins TRBV18 to TRBJ1-5, with D possibly being TRBD1 (5 bases). The V gene lost 0 bases and the J gene lost 6 bases, with 15 bases spanning the gap. The CDR3 runs to 16 residues. The germline gives CDR1 KGHSH, CDR2 LQKENI. In DNA, the CDR3 is TGTGCCAGCTCACCACCACAGGCAGGGCTCGGTCAGCCCCAGCATTTT. Its translation: CASSPPQAGLGQPQHF.

This chain joins TRBV19 and TRBJ2-1, with 13 bases fitting TRBD2. Germline loops: CDR1 LNHDA, CDR2 SQIVND (reference sequence). V lost 6 bases to trimming and J lost 7 bases; unmatched junction nucleotides: 6. The CDR3 is 15 amino acids. The CDR3 protein is CASRRTSGSANEQFF. In nucleotides, the CDR3 is TGTGCCAGTAGGAGGACTAGCGGGAGTGCAAATGAGCAGTTCTTC.

The J gene is TRBJ2-7, the V gene TRBV27; D assignment may be TRBD1 or TRBD2 (5 bases each). Germline CDR1 reads MNHEY; CDR2 reads SMNVEV (reference sequence). The CDR3 extends over 13 amino acids. Trimming took 3 bases from V and 5 from J, leaving 11 bases between them. CDR3 nucleotides: TGTGCCAGCAGTTTTGTGGGGACCCACGAGCAGTACTTC. The encoded protein is CASSFVGTHEQYF.

The chain employs TRBV6-1 and TRBJ2-1; 8 bases match TRBD2. Germline V gives CDR1 MNHNS, CDR2 SASEGT. With V trimmed by 6 bases and J by 6 bases, 10 bases remained unmatched. The CDR3 contains 15 residues. The CDR3 spells CASSATSGLGNEQFF. CDR3 DNA: TGTGCCAGCAGCGCCACTAGCGGCCTGGGCAATGAGCAGTTCTTC.